This TCR beta chain was recorded in a study of blood T cells in healthy people across ages. Study-wide results and caveats: TCR beta diversity tracked closely with naive T cell percentage.

The second PCR ran about 6 to 11 cycles with a sample-barcoded 5' primer and J-beta primers. MiXCR, applied by TCRdb to the 5' RACE reads, yields one record per CDR3 protein. The sample has approximately 940,000 distinct CDR3 sequences; roughly 43% are singletons. The CDR3 contains 13 residues. Germline CDR1 is SGHRS and CDR2 is YFSETQ. V shed 0 bases and J shed 6 bases, with 9 bases lying between them. A remark on this clonotype: Its antigen is unknown.

The sequence came from a man aged 30-40 years in good health. The chain uses TRBV5-1 and TRBJ1-2; no clear D. Source material: blood. The CDR3 DNA sequence: TGCGCCAGCAGCTTGGTCACCCCAGATGGCTACACCTTC. This encodes CASSLVTPDGYTF.